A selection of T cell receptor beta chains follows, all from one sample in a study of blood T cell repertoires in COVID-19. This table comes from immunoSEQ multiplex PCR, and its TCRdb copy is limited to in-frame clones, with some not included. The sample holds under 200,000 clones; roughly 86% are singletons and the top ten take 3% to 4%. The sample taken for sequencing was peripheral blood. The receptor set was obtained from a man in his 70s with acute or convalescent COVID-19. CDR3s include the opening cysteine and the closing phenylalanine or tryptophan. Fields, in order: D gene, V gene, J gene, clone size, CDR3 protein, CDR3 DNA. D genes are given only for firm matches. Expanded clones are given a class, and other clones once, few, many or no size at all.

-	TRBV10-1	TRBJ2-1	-	CASSDQAAAWGNEQFF	TGCGCCAGCAGTGATCAAGCGGCTGCATGGGGCAATGAGCAGTTCTTC
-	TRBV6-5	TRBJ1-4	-	CASSILGQTNEKLFF	TGTGCCAGCAGCATCCTTGGACAGACTAATGAAAAACTGTTTTTT
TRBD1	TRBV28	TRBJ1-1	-	CASSPEDRKAFF	TGTGCCAGCAGTCCAGAGGACAGGAAAGCTTTCTTT
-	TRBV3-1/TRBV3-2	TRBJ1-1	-	CASSQLGRAFF	TGTGCCAGCAGCCAACTGGGGAGAGCTTTCTTT
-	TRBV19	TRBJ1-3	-	CASSIGTSGNTIYF	TGTGCCAGTAGTATCGGGACTTCTGGAAACACCATATATTTT
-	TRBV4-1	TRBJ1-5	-	CASSQLPSEAQHF	TGCGCCAGCAGCCAACTACCTTCTGAGGCCCAGCATTTT
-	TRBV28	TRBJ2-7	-	CASSSRRRATSYEQYF	TGTGCCAGCAGTTCCCGAAGGAGGGCTACCTCCTACGAGCAGTACTTC
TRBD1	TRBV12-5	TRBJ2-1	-	CASGYTGGSYNEQFF	TGTGCTAGTGGTTACACAGGGGGCTCCTACAATGAGCAGTTCTTC
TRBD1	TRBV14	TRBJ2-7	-	CASSQDLDHRGRSLRNGSDEQYF	TGTGCCAGCAGCCAAGATCTTGACCACAGGGGGCGAAGTTTGAGGAACGGGAGTGACGAGCAGTACTTC
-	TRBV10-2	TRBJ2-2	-	CASSGISQGTGELFF	TGCGCCAGCAGTGGGATTTCCCAGGGAACCGGGGAGCTGTTTTTT
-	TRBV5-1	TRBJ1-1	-	CASSLDGMNTEAFF	TGCGCCAGCAGCTTGGACGGTATGAACACTGAAGCTTTCTTT
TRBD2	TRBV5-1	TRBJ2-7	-	CASSFGTSERREQYF	TGCGCCAGCAGCTTCGGGACTAGCGAAAGGAGGGAGCAGTACTTC
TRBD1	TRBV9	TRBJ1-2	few	CASSETGGAYTF	TGTGCCAGCAGCGAGACAGGGGGCGCATACACCTTC
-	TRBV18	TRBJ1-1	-	CASSLMTGTIGEAFF	TGTGCCAGCTCACTGATGACAGGCACCATCGGTGAAGCTTTCTTT
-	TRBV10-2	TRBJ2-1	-	CASMKSGYNEQFF	TGCGCCAGCATGAAGTCGGGGTACAATGAGCAGTTCTTC
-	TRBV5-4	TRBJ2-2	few	CASSPEAGELFF	TGTGCCAGCAGCCCCGAGGCCGGGGAGCTGTTTTTT
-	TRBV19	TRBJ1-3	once	CASSPELEAYTIYF	TGTGCCAGTAGTCCCGAATTGGAGGCATACACCATATATTTT
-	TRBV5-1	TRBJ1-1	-	CASSPPPAQGTEAFF	TGCGCCAGCAGCCCCCCCCCGGCCCAGGGCACTGAAGCTTTCTTT
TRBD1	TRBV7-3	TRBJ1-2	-	CASSPFDIDRAGYTF	TGTGCCAGCAGCCCCTTTGACATAGACAGGGCTGGCTACACCTTC
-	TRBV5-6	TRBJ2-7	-	CASSVGSYEQYF	TGTGCCAGCAGCGTCGGTTCCTACGAGCAGTACTTC
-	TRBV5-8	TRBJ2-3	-	CASSLDGGTQYF	TGTGCCAGCAGCTTGGACGGCGGGACGCAGTATTTT
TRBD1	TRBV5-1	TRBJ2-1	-	CASSYGTVSSYNEQFF	TGCGCCAGCAGCTACGGGACAGTGTCCTCCTACAATGAGCAGTTCTTC
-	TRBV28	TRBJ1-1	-	CASLFWEDGGAFF	TGTGCCAGTCTGTTTTGGGAGGACGGGGGAGCTTTCTTT
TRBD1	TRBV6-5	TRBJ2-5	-	CASSYPGQGGETQYF	TGTGCCAGCAGTTACCCGGGACAGGGTGGAGAGACCCAGTACTTC
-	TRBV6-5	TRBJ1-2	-	CASSREAESNYGYTF	TGTGCCAGCAGTCGTGAGGCGGAGTCTAACTATGGCTACACCTTC
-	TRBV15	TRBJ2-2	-	CATSRGGSGELFF	TGTGCCACCAGCAGAGGAGGGTCCGGGGAGCTGTTTTTT
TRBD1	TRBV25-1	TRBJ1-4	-	CASSADRGVGEKLFF	TGTGCCAGCAGTGCCGACAGGGGGGTTGGCGAAAAACTGTTTTTT
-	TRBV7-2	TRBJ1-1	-	CASSFRQSGNTEAFF	TGTGCCAGCAGCTTTCGACAGAGTGGGAACACTGAAGCTTTCTTT
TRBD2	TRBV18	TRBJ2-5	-	CASSPPGLAVQETQYF	TGTGCCAGCTCACCGCCTGGACTAGCGGTTCAAGAGACCCAGTACTTC
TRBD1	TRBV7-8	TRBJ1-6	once	CASSLDREGSPLHF	TGTGCCAGCAGCTTGGACAGGGAAGGATCACCCCTCCACTTT
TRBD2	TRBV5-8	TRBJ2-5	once	CASSLRASGGETQYF	TGTGCCAGCAGCTTAAGGGCTAGCGGGGGAGAGACCCAGTACTTC
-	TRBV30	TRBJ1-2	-	CAWSVKHAWGYTF	TGTGCCTGGAGTGTAAAACACGCCTGGGGCTACACCTTC
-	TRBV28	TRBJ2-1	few	CASRQGSYNEQFF	TGTGCCAGCAGACAGGGATCTTACAATGAGCAGTTCTTC
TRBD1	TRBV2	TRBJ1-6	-	CASTVSRQGDSPLHF	TGTGCCAGCACCGTATCCAGACAGGGAGACTCACCCCTCCACTTT
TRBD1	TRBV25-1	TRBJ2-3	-	CASSPRDRDLDTQYF	TGTGCCAGCAGTCCCCGGGACAGGGATTTAGATACGCAGTATTTT
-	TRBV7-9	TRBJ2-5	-	CASSLGGRETQYF	TGTGCCAGCAGCTTAGGGGGGAGGGAGACCCAGTACTTC
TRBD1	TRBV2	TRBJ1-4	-	CASSGQGVEKLFF	TGTGCCAGCAGCGGACAGGGGGTTGAAAAACTGTTTTTT
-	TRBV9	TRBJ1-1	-	CASGVAMNTEAFF	TGTGCCAGCGGCGTAGCTATGAACACTGAAGCTTTCTTT
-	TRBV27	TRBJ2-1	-	CATLEVNEQFF	TGTGCCACCCTCGAGGTTAATGAGCAGTTCTTC
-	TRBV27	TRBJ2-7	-	CASSLKGVRDHEQYF	TGTGCCAGCAGTTTAAAAGGGGTCCGAGACCACGAGCAGTACTTC
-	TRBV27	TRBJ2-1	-	CASSFPRADSSYNEQFF	TGTGCCAGCAGTTTCCCCCGGGCGGACAGCTCCTACAATGAGCAGTTCTTC
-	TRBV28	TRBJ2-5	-	CASSFRHRKETQYF	TGTGCCAGCAGTTTCCGACACCGCAAGGAGACCCAGTACTTC
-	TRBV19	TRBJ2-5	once	CASSISTRPGQETQYF	TGTGCCAGTAGTATATCCACCAGGCCAGGCCAAGAGACCCAGTACTTC
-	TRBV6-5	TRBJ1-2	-	CASSYGGGYGYTF	TGTGCCAGCAGTTACGGAGGTGGCTATGGCTACACCTTC
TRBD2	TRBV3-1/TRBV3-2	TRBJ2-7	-	CASSQDHAGGMQDEQYF	TGTGCCAGCAGCCAAGATCATGCGGGGGGGATGCAGGACGAGCAGTACTTC
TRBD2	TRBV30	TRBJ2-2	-	CAWVGTSGRELFF	TGTGCCTGGGTCGGGACTAGCGGGCGGGAGCTGTTTTTT
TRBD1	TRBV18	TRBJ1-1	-	CASSPRTGEGTEAFF	TGTGCCAGCTCACCACGGACAGGGGAGGGCACTGAAGCTTTCTTT
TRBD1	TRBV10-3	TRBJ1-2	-	CAIRDRSSNYGYTF	TGTGCCATCAGGGACAGGTCTTCTAACTATGGCTACACCTTC
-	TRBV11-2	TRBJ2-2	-	CASSFGRADTGELFF	TGTGCCAGCAGCTTTGGCAGGGCCGACACCGGGGAGCTGTTTTTT
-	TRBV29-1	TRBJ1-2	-	CSVDFRGGYTF	TGCAGCGTTGACTTCCGGGGGGGCTACACCTTC
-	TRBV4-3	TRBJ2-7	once	CASSQDRGVVYEQYF	TGCGCCAGCAGCCAAGATCGGGGAGTTGTCTACGAGCAGTACTTC
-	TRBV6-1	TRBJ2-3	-	CASSELGHVRDTQYF	TGTGCCAGCAGTGAACTGGGACACGTGAGAGATACGCAGTATTTT
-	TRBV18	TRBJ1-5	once	CASISSGVGQPQHF	TGTGCCAGCATATCCAGCGGGGTAGGCCAGCCCCAGCATTTT
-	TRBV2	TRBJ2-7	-	CASSVGPLSYEQYF	TGTGCCAGCAGTGTGGGCCCCCTCTCCTACGAGCAGTACTTC
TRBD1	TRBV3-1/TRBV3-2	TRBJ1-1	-	CASTGSRQGLYTEAFF	TGTGCCAGCACCGGAAGCAGACAGGGACTTTACACTGAAGCTTTCTTT
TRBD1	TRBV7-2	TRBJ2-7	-	CASSLDTTGYYEQYF	TGTGCCAGCAGCTTAGACACGACAGGGTACTACGAGCAGTACTTC
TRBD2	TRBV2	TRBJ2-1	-	CASIMLLAGSNEQFF	TGTGCCAGCATCATGCTATTAGCGGGGTCCAATGAGCAGTTCTTC
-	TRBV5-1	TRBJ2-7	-	CASSLPVSYEQYF	TGCGCCAGCAGCTTGCCAGTCTCCTACGAGCAGTACTTC
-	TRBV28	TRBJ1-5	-	CASTVLNQPQHF	TGTGCCAGCACCGTATTGAATCAGCCCCAGCATTTT
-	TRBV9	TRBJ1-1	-	CASKQVIGKRNTEAFF	TGTGCCAGCAAACAGGTGATAGGCAAGAGGAACACTGAAGCTTTCTTT